This T cell receptor beta chain appears in the sequencing data of a study of blood T cell repertoires in COVID-19. TCRdb keeps only in-frame clones here, not all; method: immunoSEQ multiplex PCR. The data hold around 200,000 clones, with 86% observed a single time. The CDR3 is made up of 13 amino acids. Per germline, CDR1 GTSNPN and CDR2 SVGIG (reference sequence). V shed 5 bases, J shed 4 bases, and the junction held 4 bases outside the gene matches. In the case of this clone: The sample holds other DNA sequences that translate to the same CDR3.

The rearrangement joins TRBV30 to TRBJ2-3; 9 bases match TRBD2. The sample comprised peripheral blood. This receptor was identified in a woman in her forties or fifties with acute or convalescent COVID-19. Here the CDR3 DNA reads TGTGCCTGGTCGGCGGGAGGGGCAGATACGCAGTATTTT. Translated: CAWSAGGADTQYF. Using reference TRBV30 and TRBJ2-3 for the parts outside the CDR3, the full variable domain is SQTIHQWPATLVQPVGSPLSLECTVEGTSNPNLYWYRQAAGRGLQLLFYSVGIGQISSEVPQNLSASRPQDRQFILSSKKLLLSDSGFYLCAWSAGGADTQYFGPGTRLTVL.